This T cell receptor beta chain came from a study of Graves' ophthalmopathy and Graves' hyperthyroidism (dated by TCRdb to the late 2010s). Notes on the research overall: Peripheral blood was collected before any treatment was given, at the time of initial diagnosis. An independent validation cohort comprised around 19 hyperthyroidism patients and 15 to 17 patients who later progressed from hyperthyroidism to ophthalmopathy. To tell Graves' ophthalmopathy apart from Graves' hyperthyroidism, and to predict which patients would progress to ophthalmopathy, the study relied on TCR beta repertoire signatures. In total, 135 blood samples were TCR-sequenced: 40 to 45 ophthalmopathy, roughly 80 hyperthyroidism and around 17 hyperthyroidism-to-ophthalmopathy patients. After sampling, hyperthyroidism patients received methimazole starting at 30 mg daily, and ophthalmopathy patients received high-dose intravenous methylprednisolone. A discovery set of 95 to 100 patients (roughly 43 ophthalmopathy, approximately 58 stable hyperthyroidism) was enrolled to explore V-J signatures distinguishing ophthalmopathy from hyperthyroidism. In over five hyperthyroidism patients, T-cell repertoires of thyroid tissue and blood were compared. Findings and caveats that apply to the study as a whole: In validation, the model predicted ophthalmopathy progression with 55% to 71% sensitivity and approximately 72% specificity; fewer than 15 predicted patients were CT-confirmed with GO in a median of about 6.1 months. Most of the expanded thyroid clonotypes with a frequency above 0.001 were also detected in blood, and it was suggested that the thyroid immune response may be reflected by blood repertoires. The 13-signature model separated ophthalmopathy from stable hyperthyroidism with around 90% sensitivity and 81% to 82% specificity in cross-validation, and 80%/75% in the test set. No statistical method was used to set the sample size in advance, and the investigators knew which group each participant was assigned to.

V is reduced by 2 bases and J by 5 bases, leaving a spacing of 13 bases between them. According to the germline V gene, CDR1 reads SGDLS and CDR2 reads YYNGEE. The CDR3 spans 14 residues, from the cysteine through the phenylalanine. The kept DNA is CDR3 alone, 42 bases in frame from the first base. Hyperthyroidism was considered stable if no progression to ophthalmopathy occurred within 18 months of follow-up. The hyperthyroidism patients were 18 to 65 years old and newly diagnosed, with a disease duration of less than 2 months. Patients with other autoimmune diseases, uncontrolled infections, pregnancy or lactation were excluded from the study. Clinical symptoms, serum thyroxine, TRAb, thyroid ultrasound and orbital computed tomography formed the basis of the diagnosis. Ficoll-Paque density gradient centrifugation was used to isolate PBMCs from 8.5 to 10 ml of fresh peripheral blood. Total RNA was extracted with Trizol reagent and quality-checked on an Agilent 2100 Bioanalyzer.

For repertoire sequencing, the TCR beta CDR3 regions were amplified from RNA transcripts. The first round of RT-PCR was done with HTBI primers and the Qiagen OneStep RT-PCR kit, and was followed by a second round of multiplex PCR, then size selection and purification. Sequencing of the libraries was carried out on an Illumina HiSeq2000 in paired-end mode with 100 bp reads. The original pipeline was this. SOAPnuke was used for read processing, and reads with adapters, uncalled bases, a mean Phred below 15, or no exact constant-primer or identifier match were discarded. COPE v1.2.5 was used to merge the high-quality paired reads. Unique nucleotide sequences were defined as clonotypes and aligned to IMGT TRB V, D and J references using MiTCR v1.1. The analysis was limited to V-J combinations with a frequency above 0.0001, which together covered over 98% of repertoires. For each V-J combination, a TCR clonal expansion and chaos score was defined as F50 clonal expansion divided by the chaos observed in the TCRdist matrix. Welch's t-statistics and random forest were used to reduce the features to 10 to 15 V-J combinations, which were then used as input to a naive Bayes classifier. The similarity between thyroid and blood repertoires was quantified using the Morisita-Horn index. TCRdb reanalyzed the raw reads on its own, using fastp at Q25 for trimming and MiXCR for clone calling, and kept in-frame beta chains. Rows with a matching CDR3 protein are joined into one entry that keeps the most common DNA and genes. The V and J calls, along with clone size, are taken from TCRdb and not from the paper's own processing. For this sample there are 30,000 to 50,000 distinct CDR3 sequences; around half appear just once. The ten top clones hold roughly 25% of the sample.

Comments on this clonotype: Its antigen has not been determined. Base qualities are not recorded, but no much larger clone differs from it by a single base.

This sequence originates from an adult woman with stable Graves' hyperthyroidism. Sequencing input: peripheral blood. This chain joins TRBV9 to TRBJ2-5; the D element might be TRBD1 or TRBD2, as each aligns at 5 bases. Here the CDR3 is given as CASSVGPTRETQYF. The nucleotide sequence reads TGTGCCAGCAGCGTGGGACCGACTCGGGAGACCCAGTACTTC.